The sequence of this TCR beta chain was determined in a study of blood T cell repertoires in COVID-19. Study-wide context: Samples came from the United States, Italy and Spain, spanning acute and convalescent COVID-19. Sample material is recorded as cDNA or gDNA derived from T cells, B-cell-depleted T cells, or PBMCs.

Authors' data handling: Reference gene primer amplification in the assay estimated nucleated cell counts. The repertoire was sequenced with immunoSEQ multiplex PCR; TCRdb's copy has only in-frame clones and lacks some. V, J and clone size are those of that table, while D and trimming were read from the DNA. Of approximately 150,000 clones listed, 84% are singletons. The germline V and J ends were trimmed by 3 bases and 5 bases, with 13 bases remaining between them. Germline loops: CDR1 MNHEY, CDR2 SMNVEV (reference sequence). The CDR3 length is 14 residues. The material sequenced was peripheral blood. The source is a woman of 80 years or more with acute or convalescent COVID-19. The chain joins TRBV27 to TRBJ1-1, with D possibly TRBD1 on 6 matching bases. Written as DNA, the CDR3 is TGTGCCAGCAGTTTGGGGGGGCTAAGGACTGAAGCTTTCTTT. It yields the protein CASSLGGLRTEAFF.